What follows are 5 T cell receptor beta chains derived from one specimen sequenced in a study of blood T cells in healthy people across ages. Sample-barcoded 5' priming and a J-beta primer mix drove a second PCR of roughly 6 to 12 cycles. TCRdb recomputed calls from the 5' RACE reads with MiXCR, one row per CDR3 protein. In the table there are roughly 1.5 million distinct CDR3 sequences, 35% to 45% of which are singletons. Sequences were obtained from blood. These receptors were obtained from a woman between 18 and 29 years old in good health.

This clonotype was recorded at least ten times. A much larger clone differs from this one at a single base, so this may be a read error. The chain joins TRBV10-3 to TRBJ2-5, with D hard to call. Germline lookup yields CDR1 ENHRY and CDR2 SYGVKD. The V end was cut by 4 bases, the J end by 2 bases, with 8 bases between. The CDR3 runs to 13 residues. The DNA for the CDR3 is TGTGCCATCAGTGGAGGTTCTCAAGAGACCCAGTACTTC. It yields the protein CAISGGSQETQYF.

This sequence joins TRBV10-3 and TRBJ2-1, with TRBD2 identical over 9 bases. Germline values: CDR1 ENHRY, CDR2 SYGVKD. The CDR3 has 17 residues. The J segment lost 6 bases and the V segment lost 5 bases, leaving 14 bases of the junction unmatched. The CDR3 reads CAISILAGASSSNEQFF. The CDR3 nucleotides are TGTGCCATCAGTATACTAGCGGGCGCGAGTAGTAGCAATGAGCAGTTCTTC.

V is TRBV7-2 and J is TRBJ2-1, with no clear D. Deletions cut 4 bases from V and 6 bases from J, with 19 bases between. The germline CDR1 and CDR2 sequences are SGHTA and FQGNSA. CDR3 length equals 16 residues. The CDR3 DNA follows: TGTGCCAGCAGCTCAGTGGTTGTTAGTTTATCCAATGAGCAGTTCTTC. It codes for CASSSVVVSLSNEQFF.

This clonotype has only a few counts. The rearrangement uses TRBV4-1 and TRBJ2-4, with 9 bases that match TRBD2. The CDR3 is 17 amino acids. In germline, CDR1 is MGHRA, CDR2 YSYEKL. Trimming cost V 0 bases and J 7 bases; bases outside gene matches: 10. CDR3 sequence: CASSQDGASGNRNIQYF. As DNA, the CDR3 is TGCGCCAGCAGCCAAGATGGAGCTAGCGGGAATAGGAACATTCAGTACTTC.

This clonotype was seen only a few times. The chain has TRBV12-3 or TRBV12-4 and TRBJ2-1; no clear D. The CDR3 consists of 12 residues. V was shortened by 6 bases and J by 12 bases, with 15 bases between the two germline ends. The CDR3 reads CASSRLLSLQFF. The CDR3 region has the DNA TGTGCCAGCAGCCGGCTTTTGAGTTTGCAGTTCTTC.